These 13 T cell receptor beta chains share one sample of origin, sequenced in a study of early T cells in non-severe SARS-CoV-2 infection. TCRdb recomputed calls from the 5' RACE reads with MiXCR, one row per CDR3 protein. Of 30,000 to 35,000 distinct CDR3 sequences listed, roughly 5.7% are singletons. The specimen sequenced was whole blood. The receptors here all came from an adult who was a healthcare worker with PCR-confirmed SARS-CoV-2 infection or an uninfected control (not recorded which).

This clonotype was observed many times. This chain links TRBV5-1 with TRBJ2-7; TRBD2 aligns across 8 bases. This CDR3 has 16 amino acids. The trim removed 4 bases at V and 2 bases at J, leaving 11 bases unmatched. Germline CDR1 is SGHRS and CDR2 is YFSETQ. CDR3 residues: CASSQHAREGPYEQYV. The CDR3 coding sequence is TGCGCCAGCAGCCAACACGCCCGGGAGGGGCCCTACGAGCAGTACGTC.

A few counts support this clonotype. The chain employs TRBV20-1 and TRBJ2-1, with a possible D match to TRBD2 (6 bases). V was trimmed by 5 bases and J by 3 bases, leaving 17 bases between them. This CDR3 region has 15 residues. The V gene's germline CDR1 is DFQATT and CDR2 SNEGSKA (reference sequence). This CDR3 is CSAGAFERVYNEQFF. CDR3 DNA: TGCAGTGCTGGGGCCTTTGAGCGGGTCTACAATGAGCAGTTCTTC.

This clonotype was counted at least ten times. V and J are TRBV12-3 or TRBV12-4 and TRBJ2-1; D gene ambiguous. Trimming removed 2 bases at V and 5 bases at J, with 13 bases between. The CDR3 extends over 15 amino acids. CDR3 nucleotide sequence: TGTGCCAGCAGTTTAAACCAGCCGCGTAACAATGAGCAGTTCTTC. It translates to CASSLNQPRNNEQFF.

There are many counts of this clonotype. This rearrangement joins TRBV6-5 to TRBJ1-2; a weak D match, TRBD1 (6 bases). The CDR3 is made up of 14 amino acids. CDR1 MNHEY and CDR2 SVGAGI come from the germline V gene. V lost 2 bases and J lost 4, with 11 bases in between. The CDR3 DNA is TGTGCCAGCAGTTACGTCGGGGGCATCTATGGCTACACCTTC. Protein: CASSYVGGIYGYTF.

This clonotype was counted ten times or more. The chain recombines TRBV7-2 with TRBJ2-7; maybe TRBD1 (5 bases). Germline CDR1 SGHTA, CDR2 FQGNSA. This CDR3 spans 14 amino acids. V was clipped by 1 base and J by 5 bases, with 12 bases between them. The CDR3 nucleotides are TGTGCCAGCAGCTTAGAGGGCAGGGTGGACGAGCAGTACTTC. Translating gives CASSLEGRVDEQYF.

This clonotype was seen ten or more times. The rearrangement uses TRBV2 and TRBJ2-1; D may correspond to TRBD1 or TRBD2 (6 bases each). Between the trimmed V and J ends, which lost 8 bases and 10 bases, there was a span of 15 bases. The CDR3 totals 12 residues. Looked up from germline, CDR1 is SNHLY and CDR2 is FYNNEI. The CDR3 nucleotides are TGTGCCAGCGGGGGGCTAGCAAACGAGCAGTTCTTC. It translates to CASGGLANEQFF.

A few counts support this clonotype. The chain combines TRBV11-2 with TRBJ1-1, with 10 bases fitting TRBD1. Trimming took 3 bases from V and 3 from J; bases not matched to a gene: 4. The germline CDR1 and CDR2 sequences are SGHAT and FQNNGV. This CDR3 spans 15 amino acids. The CDR3 sequence: CASSFDRGPYTEAFF. CDR3 sequence (DNA): TGTGCCAGCAGCTTCGACAGGGGGCCGTACACTGAAGCTTTCTTT.

This clonotype is judged medium-sized. An end of the junction does not agree with germline; a read error may underlie this. The chain is built from TRBV10-2 and TRBJ2-5; D unclear. Germline loops: CDR1 WSHSY, CDR2 SAAADI. There are 13 residues in the CDR3. The chain's CDR3 is CASREWQEETQYF. Here the CDR3 DNA reads TGCGCCAGCAGGGAGTGGCAGGAAGAGACCCAGTACTTC.

This clonotype came up many times. For the CDR3, the DNA is TGCAGTGCTAGGACGCTCCGACAGGAAAAACTGTTTTTT. Translated, it gives CSARTLRQEKLFF. The V gene is TRBV20-1, the J gene TRBJ1-4; possibly TRBD1 for D (5 bases). CDR3 length: 13 residues. Germline V gene sequence: CDR1 DFQATT, CDR2 SNEGSKA (reference sequence). V lost 3 bases and J 8 bases, leaving 13 bases between the germline ends.

The CDR3 DNA is TGTGCCAGCAGTTACGGCGGGACAGGGGGCGCGGACTATGGCTACACCTTC. Protein: CASSYGGTGGADYGYTF. The chain combines TRBV6-6 with TRBJ1-2; 12 bases are a match to TRBD1. The CDR3 spans 17 residues. V dropped 2 bases and J dropped 3; count of bases not matched to a gene: 7. The germline V gene has CDR1 MNHNY and CDR2 SVGAGI (reference sequence).

This clonotype was found many times. The rearrangement uses TRBV11-3 and TRBJ2-2, with D uncertain. The germline V and J ends were trimmed by 3 bases and 6 bases, with 8 bases remaining between them. The CDR3 contains 13 residues. The germline CDR1 and CDR2 sequences are SGHNT and YENEEA. CDR3 coding DNA: TGTGCCAGCAGCTTTAACGTCGCCGGGGAGCTGTTTTTT. Residues: CASSFNVAGELFF.

The chain recombines TRBV20-1 with TRBJ2-3; no definite D call. Germline V gene lookup returns CDR1 DFQATT and CDR2 SNEGSKA (reference sequence). The V end lost 6 bases, the J end lost 1 base, and 17 bases lay between the germline ends. The CDR3 consists of 15 residues. The CDR3, as DNA: TGCAGTGCGTCGATACAACGAGTCGGCACAGATACGCAGTATTTT. It specifies CSASIQRVGTDTQYF.

This clonotype was counted many times. The chain recombines TRBV18 with TRBJ1-5, with D tentatively TRBD1 (5 bases). Trimming stripped 4 bases from V and 0 bases from J, with 16 bases between. Germline values: CDR1 KGHSH, CDR2 LQKENI. The CDR3 totals 17 residues. This CDR3 reads CASSLGPPPYSNQPQHF. The CDR3 coding sequence is TGTGCCAGCTCACTGGGACCGCCACCTTATAGCAATCAGCCCCAGCATTTT.